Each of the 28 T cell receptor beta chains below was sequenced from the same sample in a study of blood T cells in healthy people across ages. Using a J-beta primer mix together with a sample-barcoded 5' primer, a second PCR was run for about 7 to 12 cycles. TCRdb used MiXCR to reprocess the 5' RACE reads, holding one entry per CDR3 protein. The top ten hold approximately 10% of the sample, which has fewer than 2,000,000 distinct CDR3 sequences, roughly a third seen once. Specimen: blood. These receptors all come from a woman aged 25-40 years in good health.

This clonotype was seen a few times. CDR3 in amino acids: CASTSPQKAPDTQYF. The CDR3 DNA is TGTGCCAGCACTTCTCCCCAGAAAGCACCAGATACGCAGTATTTT. V and J are TRBV2 and TRBJ2-3; no reliable D call. The CDR3 consists of 15 residues. V shed 7 bases and J shed 4 bases, with 18 bases lying between them. Germline CDR1 SNHLY, CDR2 FYNNEI.

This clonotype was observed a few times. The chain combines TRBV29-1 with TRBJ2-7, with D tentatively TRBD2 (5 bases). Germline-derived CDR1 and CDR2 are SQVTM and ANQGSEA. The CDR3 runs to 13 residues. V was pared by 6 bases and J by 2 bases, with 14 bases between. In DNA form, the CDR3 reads TGCAGCGTACACTGGGAGAACACCTACGAGCAGTACTTC. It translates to CSVHWENTYEQYF.

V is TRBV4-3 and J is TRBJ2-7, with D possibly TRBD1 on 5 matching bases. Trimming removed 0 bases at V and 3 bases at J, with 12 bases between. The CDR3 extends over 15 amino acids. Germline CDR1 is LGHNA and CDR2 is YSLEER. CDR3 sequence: CASSQDAQGSYEQYF. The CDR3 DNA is TGCGCCAGCAGCCAAGACGCCCAGGGCAGCTACGAGCAGTACTTC.

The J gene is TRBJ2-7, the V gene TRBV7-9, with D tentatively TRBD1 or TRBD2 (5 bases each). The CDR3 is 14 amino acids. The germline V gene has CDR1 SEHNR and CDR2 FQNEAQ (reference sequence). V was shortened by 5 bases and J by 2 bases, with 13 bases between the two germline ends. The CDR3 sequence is CASSQGTYTYEQYF. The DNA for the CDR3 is TGTGCCAGCAGCCAAGGGACGTATACCTACGAGCAGTACTTC.

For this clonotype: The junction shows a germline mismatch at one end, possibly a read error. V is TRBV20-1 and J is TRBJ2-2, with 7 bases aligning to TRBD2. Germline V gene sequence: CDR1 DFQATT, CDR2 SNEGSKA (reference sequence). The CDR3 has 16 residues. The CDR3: CSAKGLTSKNTGELFF. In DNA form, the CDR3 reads TGCAGCGCTAAAGGGTTGACTAGCAAGAACACCGGGGAGCTGTTTTTT.

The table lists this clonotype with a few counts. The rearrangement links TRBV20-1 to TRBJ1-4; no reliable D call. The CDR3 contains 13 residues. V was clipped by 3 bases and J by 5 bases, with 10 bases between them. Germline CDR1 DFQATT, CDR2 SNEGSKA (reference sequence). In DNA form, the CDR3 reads TGCAGTGCTAGCCTTCACGCCAATGAAAAACTGTTTTTT. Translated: CSASLHANEKLFF.

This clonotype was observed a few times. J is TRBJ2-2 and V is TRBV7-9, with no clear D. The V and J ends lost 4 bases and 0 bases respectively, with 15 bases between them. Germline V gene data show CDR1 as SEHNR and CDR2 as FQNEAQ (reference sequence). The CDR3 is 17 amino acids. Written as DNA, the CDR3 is TGTGCCAGCAGCTCACCCCCACGCGAGACGAACACCGGGGAGCTGTTTTTT. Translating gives CASSSPPRETNTGELFF.

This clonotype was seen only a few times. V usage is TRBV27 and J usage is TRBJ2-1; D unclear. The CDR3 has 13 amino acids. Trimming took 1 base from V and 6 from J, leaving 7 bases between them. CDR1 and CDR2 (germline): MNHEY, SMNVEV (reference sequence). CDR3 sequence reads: CASSLYAPNEQFF. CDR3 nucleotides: TGTGCCAGCAGTTTATATGCCCCCAATGAGCAGTTCTTC.

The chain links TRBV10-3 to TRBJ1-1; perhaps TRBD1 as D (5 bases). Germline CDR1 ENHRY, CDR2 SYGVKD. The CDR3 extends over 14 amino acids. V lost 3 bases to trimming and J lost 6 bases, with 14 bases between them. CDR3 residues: CAISDPRGGPEAFF. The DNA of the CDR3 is TGTGCCATCAGTGACCCCCGGGGGGGTCCTGAAGCTTTCTTT.

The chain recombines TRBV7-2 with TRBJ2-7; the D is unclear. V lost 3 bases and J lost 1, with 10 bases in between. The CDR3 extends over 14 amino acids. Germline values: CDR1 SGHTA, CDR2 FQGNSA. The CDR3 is CASSFSWGSYEQYF. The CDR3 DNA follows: TGTGCCAGCAGCTTCTCTTGGGGATCCTACGAGCAGTACTTC.

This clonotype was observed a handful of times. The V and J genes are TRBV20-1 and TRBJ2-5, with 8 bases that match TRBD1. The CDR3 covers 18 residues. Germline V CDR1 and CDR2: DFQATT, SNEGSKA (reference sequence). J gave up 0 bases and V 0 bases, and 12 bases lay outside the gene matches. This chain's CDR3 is CSARDVKKTGGHQETQYF. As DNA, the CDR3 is TGCAGTGCTAGAGATGTGAAGAAAACAGGGGGGCACCAAGAGACCCAGTACTTC.

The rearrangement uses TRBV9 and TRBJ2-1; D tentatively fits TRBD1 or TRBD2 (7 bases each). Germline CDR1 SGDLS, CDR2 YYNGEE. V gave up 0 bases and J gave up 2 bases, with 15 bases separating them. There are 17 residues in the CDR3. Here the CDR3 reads CASSVGGGGSTYNEQFF. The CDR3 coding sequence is TGTGCCAGCAGCGTAGGAGGGGGCGGGAGCACCTACAATGAGCAGTTCTTC.

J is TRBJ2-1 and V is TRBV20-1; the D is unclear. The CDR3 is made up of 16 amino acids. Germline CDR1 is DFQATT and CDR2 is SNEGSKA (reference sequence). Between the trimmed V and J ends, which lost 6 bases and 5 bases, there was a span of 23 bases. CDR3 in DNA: TGCAGTGCAGACGCTCGACTGACGATAGTACACAATGAGCAGTTCTTC. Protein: CSADARLTIVHNEQFF.

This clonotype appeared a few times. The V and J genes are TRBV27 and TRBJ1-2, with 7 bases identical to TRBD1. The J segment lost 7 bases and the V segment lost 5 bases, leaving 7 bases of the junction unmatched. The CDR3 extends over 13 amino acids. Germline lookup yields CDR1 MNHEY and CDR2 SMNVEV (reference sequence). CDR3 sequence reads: CASSPGTVPGYTF. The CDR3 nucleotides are TGTGCCAGCAGTCCGGGGACAGTCCCTGGCTACACCTTC.

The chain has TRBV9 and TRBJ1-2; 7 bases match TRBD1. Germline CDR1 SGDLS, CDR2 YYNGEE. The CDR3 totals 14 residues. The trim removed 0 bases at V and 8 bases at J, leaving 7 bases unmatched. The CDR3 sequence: CASSVEEGAAGYTF. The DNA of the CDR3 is TGTGCCAGCAGCGTAGAGGAGGGGGCGGCAGGCTACACCTTC.

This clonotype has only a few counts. The CDR3 protein is CASSEPGQLSSPLHF. CDR3 nucleotide sequence: TGCGCCAGCAGTGAACCGGGACAGCTTAGTTCACCCCTCCACTTT. The V and J genes are TRBV10-2 and TRBJ1-6; TRBD1 matches 7 bases. The V and J ends lost 3 bases and 9 bases, in that order; junction bases with no gene match: 8. Per germline, CDR1 WSHSY and CDR2 SAAADI. CDR3 length: 15 residues.

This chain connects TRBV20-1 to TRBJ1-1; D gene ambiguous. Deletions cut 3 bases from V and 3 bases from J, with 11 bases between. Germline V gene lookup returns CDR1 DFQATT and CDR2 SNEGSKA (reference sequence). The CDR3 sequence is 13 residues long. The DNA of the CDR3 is TGCAGTGCTAGCGGGCAGACCGACACTGAAGCTTTCTTT. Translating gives CSASGQTDTEAFF.

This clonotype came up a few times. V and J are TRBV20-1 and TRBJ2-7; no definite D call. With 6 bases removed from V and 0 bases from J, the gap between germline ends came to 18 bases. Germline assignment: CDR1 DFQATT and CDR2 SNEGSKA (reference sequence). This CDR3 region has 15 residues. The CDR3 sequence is CSATSLVMSSYEQYF. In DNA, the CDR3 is TGCAGTGCAACGTCTCTAGTGATGAGCTCCTACGAGCAGTACTTC.

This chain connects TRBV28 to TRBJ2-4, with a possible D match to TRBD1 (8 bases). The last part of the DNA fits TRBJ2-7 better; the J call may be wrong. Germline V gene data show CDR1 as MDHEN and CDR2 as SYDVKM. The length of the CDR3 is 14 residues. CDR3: CASSGGDRTGEQYF. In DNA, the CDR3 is TGTGCCAGCAGTGGGGGGGACAGGACGGGCGAGCAGTACTTC.

CDR3 region: CASSPRDRPHGAQETQYF. The CDR3 coding sequence is TGTGCCAGCAGCCCCCGGGACAGGCCCCACGGGGCGCAAGAGACCCAGTACTTC. The chain recombines TRBV7-3 with TRBJ2-5, with 8 nucleotides matching TRBD1. This CDR3 region has 18 residues. V dropped 5 bases and J dropped 2; count of bases not matched to a gene: 16. Germline V gene lookup returns CDR1 SGHTA and CDR2 FQGTGA.

This chain's CDR3 is CASSTTLAGTLYEQYF. The CDR3 region has the DNA TGTGCCAGCAGCACCACCCTAGCCGGGACACTTTACGAGCAGTACTTC. V and J are TRBV7-8 and TRBJ2-7, with a weak D call TRBD1 (6 bases). Germline assignment: CDR1 SGHVS and CDR2 FQNEAQ. The CDR3 sequence is 16 residues long. V lost 5 bases and J lost 4, with 21 bases in between.

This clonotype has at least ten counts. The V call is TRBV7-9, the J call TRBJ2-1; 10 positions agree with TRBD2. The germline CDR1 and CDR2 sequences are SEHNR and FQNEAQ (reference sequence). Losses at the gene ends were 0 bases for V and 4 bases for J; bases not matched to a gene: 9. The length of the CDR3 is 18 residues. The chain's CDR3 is CASSLAEWTSGFYNEQFF. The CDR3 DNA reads TGTGCCAGCAGCTTAGCGGAGTGGACTAGCGGATTTTACAATGAGCAGTTCTTC.

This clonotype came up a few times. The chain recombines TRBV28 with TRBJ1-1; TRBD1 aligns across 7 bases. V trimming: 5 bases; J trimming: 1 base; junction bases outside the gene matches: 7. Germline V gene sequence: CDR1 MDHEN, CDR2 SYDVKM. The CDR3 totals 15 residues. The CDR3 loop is CASSTQGRGNTEAFF. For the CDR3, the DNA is TGTGCCAGCAGTACACAGGGGAGGGGGAACACTGAAGCTTTCTTT.

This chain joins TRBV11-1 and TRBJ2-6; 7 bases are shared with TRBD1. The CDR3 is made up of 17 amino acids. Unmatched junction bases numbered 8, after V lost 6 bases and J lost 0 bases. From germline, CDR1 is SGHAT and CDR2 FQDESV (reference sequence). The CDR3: CASSSQGSRSGANVLTF. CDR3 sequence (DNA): TGTGCCAGCAGTTCACAGGGGAGCCGCTCTGGGGCCAACGTCCTGACTTTC. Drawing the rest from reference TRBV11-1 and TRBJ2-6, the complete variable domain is EAEVAQSPRYKITEKSQAVAFWCDPISGHATLYWYRQILGQGPELLVQFQDESVVDDSQLPKDRFSAERLKGVDSTLKIQPAELGDSAMYLCASSSQGSRSGANVLTFGAGSRLTVL.

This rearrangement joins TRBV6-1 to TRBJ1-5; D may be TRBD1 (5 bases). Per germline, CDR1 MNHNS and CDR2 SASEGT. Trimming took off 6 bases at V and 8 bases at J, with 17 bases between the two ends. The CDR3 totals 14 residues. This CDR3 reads CASSINWGGEPQHF. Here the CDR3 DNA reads TGTGCCAGCAGCATAAACTGGGGAGGGGAGCCCCAGCATTTT.

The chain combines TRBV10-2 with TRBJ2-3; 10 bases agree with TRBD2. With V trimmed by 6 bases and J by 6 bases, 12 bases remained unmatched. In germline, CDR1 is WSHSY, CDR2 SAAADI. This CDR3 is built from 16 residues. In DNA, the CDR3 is TGCGCCAGCAGAGAACCGGGACTAGCGAGGCCGGATACGCAGTATTTT. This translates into CASREPGLARPDTQYF.

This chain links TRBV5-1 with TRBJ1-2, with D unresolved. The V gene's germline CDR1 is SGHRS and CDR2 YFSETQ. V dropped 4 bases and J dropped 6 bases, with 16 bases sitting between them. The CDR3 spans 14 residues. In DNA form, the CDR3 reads TGCGCCAGCAGCACCGACAAGACCTTCAATGGCTACACCTTC. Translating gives CASSTDKTFNGYTF.

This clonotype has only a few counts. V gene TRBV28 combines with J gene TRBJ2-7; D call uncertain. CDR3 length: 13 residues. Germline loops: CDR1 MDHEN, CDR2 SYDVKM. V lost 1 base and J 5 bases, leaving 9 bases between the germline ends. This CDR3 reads CASSLFERNEQYF. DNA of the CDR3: TGTGCCAGCAGTTTATTTGAGAGGAACGAGCAGTACTTC.